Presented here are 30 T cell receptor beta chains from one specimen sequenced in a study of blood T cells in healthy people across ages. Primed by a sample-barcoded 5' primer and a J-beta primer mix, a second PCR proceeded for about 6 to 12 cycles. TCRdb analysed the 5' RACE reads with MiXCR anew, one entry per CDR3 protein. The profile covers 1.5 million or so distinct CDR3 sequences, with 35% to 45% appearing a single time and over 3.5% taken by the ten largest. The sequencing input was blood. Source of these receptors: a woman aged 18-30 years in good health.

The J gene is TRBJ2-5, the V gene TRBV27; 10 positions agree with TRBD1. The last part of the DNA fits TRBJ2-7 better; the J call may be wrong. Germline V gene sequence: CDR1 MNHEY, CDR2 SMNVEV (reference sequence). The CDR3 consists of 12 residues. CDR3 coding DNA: TGTGCCAGCAAGACAGGGGGCGGCGAGCAGTACTTC. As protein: CASKTGGGEQYF.

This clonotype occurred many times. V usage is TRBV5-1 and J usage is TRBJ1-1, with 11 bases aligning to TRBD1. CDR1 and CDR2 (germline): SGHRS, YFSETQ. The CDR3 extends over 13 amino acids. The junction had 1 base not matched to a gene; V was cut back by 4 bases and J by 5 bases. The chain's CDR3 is CASSGDRGTEAFF. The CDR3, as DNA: TGCGCCAGCAGCGGGGACAGGGGGACTGAAGCTTTCTTT.

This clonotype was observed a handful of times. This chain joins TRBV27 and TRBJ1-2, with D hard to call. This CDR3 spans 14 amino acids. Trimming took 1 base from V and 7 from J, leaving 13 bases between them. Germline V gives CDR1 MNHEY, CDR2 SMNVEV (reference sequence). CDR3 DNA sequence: TGTGCCAGCAGTTTATTTTCAGGCAATAGTGGCTACACCTTC. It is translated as CASSLFSGNSGYTF.

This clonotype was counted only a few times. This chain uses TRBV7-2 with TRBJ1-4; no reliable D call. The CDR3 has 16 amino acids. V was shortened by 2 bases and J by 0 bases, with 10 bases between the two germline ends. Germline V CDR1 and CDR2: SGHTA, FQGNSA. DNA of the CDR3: TGTGCCAGCAGCTTACGAGTGGGTGCAACTAATGAAAAACTGTTTTTT. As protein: CASSLRVGATNEKLFF.

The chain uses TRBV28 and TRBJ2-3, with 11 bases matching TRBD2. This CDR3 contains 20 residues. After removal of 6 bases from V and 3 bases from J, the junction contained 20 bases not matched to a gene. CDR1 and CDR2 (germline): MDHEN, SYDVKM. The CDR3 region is CASSFATIAGGPEGTDTQYF. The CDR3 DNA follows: TGTGCCAGCAGCTTCGCTACTATAGCGGGAGGGCCTGAGGGAACAGATACGCAGTATTTT.

The CDR3 here is CASSDGVKAFF. The CDR3 DNA sequence: TGTGCCAGCAGTGACGGAGTAAAAGCTTTCTTT. The chain links TRBV6-6 to TRBJ1-1; D uncertain. The CDR3 consists of 11 residues. Germline assignment: CDR1 MNHNY and CDR2 SVGAGI (reference sequence). The V and J ends lost 5 bases and 9 bases respectively, with 10 bases between them.

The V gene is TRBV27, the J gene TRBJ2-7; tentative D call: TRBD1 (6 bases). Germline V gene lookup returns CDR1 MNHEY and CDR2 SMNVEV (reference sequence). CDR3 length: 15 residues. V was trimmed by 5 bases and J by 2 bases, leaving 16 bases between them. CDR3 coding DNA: TGTGCCAGCAGTGCAATCCCCGGGACACCCTACGAGCAGTACTTC. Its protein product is CASSAIPGTPYEQYF.

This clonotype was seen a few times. CDR3 region: CASTPMVVGVNEQFF. In DNA form, the CDR3 reads TGTGCCAGCACTCCTATGGTGGTTGGGGTCAATGAGCAGTTCTTC. The chain uses TRBV12-3 or TRBV12-4 and TRBJ2-1; D is undetermined. CDR3 length: 15 residues. The ends were cut back, 7 bases at V and 6 bases at J, with 19 bases in the middle.

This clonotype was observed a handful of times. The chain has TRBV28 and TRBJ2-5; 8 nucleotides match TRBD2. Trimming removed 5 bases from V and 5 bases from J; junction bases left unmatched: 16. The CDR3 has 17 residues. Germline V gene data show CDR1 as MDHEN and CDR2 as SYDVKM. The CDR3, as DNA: TGTGCCAGCAGTCGTCGGACTAGCTGGAGAGTGGGCGAGACCCAGTACTTC. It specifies CASSRRTSWRVGETQYF.

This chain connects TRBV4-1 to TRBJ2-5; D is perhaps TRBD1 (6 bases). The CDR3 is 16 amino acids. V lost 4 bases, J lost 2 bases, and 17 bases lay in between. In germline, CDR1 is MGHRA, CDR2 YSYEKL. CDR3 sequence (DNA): TGCGCCAGCAGCCGCAGCATGGGGGCCATTCAAGAGACCCAGTACTTC. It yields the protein CASSRSMGAIQETQYF.

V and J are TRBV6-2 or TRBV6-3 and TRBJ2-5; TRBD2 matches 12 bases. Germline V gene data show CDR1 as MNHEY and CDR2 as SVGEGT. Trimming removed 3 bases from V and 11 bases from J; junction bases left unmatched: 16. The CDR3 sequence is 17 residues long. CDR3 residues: CASSYSGTSGPGDEQYF. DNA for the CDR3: TGTGCCAGCAGTTATTCAGGGACTAGCGGGCCCGGGGATGAGCAGTACTTC.

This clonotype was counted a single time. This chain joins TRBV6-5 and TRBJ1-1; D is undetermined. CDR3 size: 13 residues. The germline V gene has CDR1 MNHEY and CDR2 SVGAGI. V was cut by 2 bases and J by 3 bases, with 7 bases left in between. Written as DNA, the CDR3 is TGTGCCAGCAGTTACCATTCGGACACTGAAGCTTTCTTT. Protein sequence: CASSYHSDTEAFF.

The CDR3 protein is CSANRAPTDTQYF. The CDR3 coding sequence is TGCAGTGCTAACCGGGCCCCCACAGATACGCAGTATTTT. The chain has TRBV20-1 and TRBJ2-3; D uncertain. The ends were cut back, 4 bases at V and 2 bases at J, with 10 bases in the middle. Germline assignment: CDR1 DFQATT and CDR2 SNEGSKA (reference sequence). This CDR3 contains 13 residues.

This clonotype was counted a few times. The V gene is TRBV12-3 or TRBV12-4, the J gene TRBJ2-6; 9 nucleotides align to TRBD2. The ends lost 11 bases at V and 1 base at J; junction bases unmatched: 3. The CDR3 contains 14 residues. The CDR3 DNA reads TGTGCCGCCGGACTAGCGTCTGGGGCCAACGTCCTGACTTTC. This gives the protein CAAGLASGANVLTF.

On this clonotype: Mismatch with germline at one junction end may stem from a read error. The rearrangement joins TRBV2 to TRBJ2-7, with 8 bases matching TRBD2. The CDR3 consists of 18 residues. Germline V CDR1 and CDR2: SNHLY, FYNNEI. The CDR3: CTRSSSSGPNEGSYEQYF. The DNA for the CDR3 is TGTACCAGAAGTAGTTCTAGCGGGCCCAACGAAGGCTCCTACGAGCAGTACTTC.

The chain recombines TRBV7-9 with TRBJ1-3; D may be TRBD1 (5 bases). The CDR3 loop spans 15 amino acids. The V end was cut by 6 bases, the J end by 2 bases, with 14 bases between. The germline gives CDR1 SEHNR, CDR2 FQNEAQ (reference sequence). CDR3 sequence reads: CASRHPTGPGNTIYF. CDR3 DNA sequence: TGTGCCAGCAGGCACCCAACAGGTCCTGGAAACACCATATATTTT.

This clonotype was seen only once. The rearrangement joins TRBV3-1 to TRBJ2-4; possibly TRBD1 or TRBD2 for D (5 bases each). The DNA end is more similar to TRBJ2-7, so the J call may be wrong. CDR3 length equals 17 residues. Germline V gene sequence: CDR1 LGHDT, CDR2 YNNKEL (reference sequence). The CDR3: CASSQDTPGRTSYEQYF. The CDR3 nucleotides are TGTGCCAGCAGCCAAGACACACCGGGACGGACATCATACGAGCAGTACTTC.

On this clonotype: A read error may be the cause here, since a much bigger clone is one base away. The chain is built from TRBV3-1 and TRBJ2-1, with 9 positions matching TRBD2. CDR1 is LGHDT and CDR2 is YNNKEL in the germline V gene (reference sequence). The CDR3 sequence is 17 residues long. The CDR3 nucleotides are TGTGTCAGCAGCCAAGGTCCGACTAGCGGCTTATACAATGAGCAGTTCTTC. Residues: CVSSQGPTSGLYNEQFF.

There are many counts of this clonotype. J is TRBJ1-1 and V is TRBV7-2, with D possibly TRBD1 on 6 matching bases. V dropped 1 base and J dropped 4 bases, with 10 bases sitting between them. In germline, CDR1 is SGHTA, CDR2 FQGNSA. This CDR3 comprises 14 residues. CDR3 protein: CASSLVGARTEAFF. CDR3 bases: TGTGCCAGCAGCTTAGTGGGGGCGCGCACTGAAGCTTTCTTT.

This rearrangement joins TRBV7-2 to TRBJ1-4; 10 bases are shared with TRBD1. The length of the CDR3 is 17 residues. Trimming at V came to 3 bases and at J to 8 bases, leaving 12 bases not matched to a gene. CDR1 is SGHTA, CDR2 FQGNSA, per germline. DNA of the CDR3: TGTGCCAGCAGCTTCCCCAACGTCGGGACAGGGGCGGAAAAACTGTTTTTT. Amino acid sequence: CASSFPNVGTGAEKLFF.

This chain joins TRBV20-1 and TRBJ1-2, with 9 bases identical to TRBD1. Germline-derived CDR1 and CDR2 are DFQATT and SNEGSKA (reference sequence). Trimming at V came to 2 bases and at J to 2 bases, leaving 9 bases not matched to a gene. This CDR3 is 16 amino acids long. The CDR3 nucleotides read TGCAGTGCTAGATTAAGGACAGGGGTACTGAACTATGGCTACACCTTC. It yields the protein CSARLRTGVLNYGYTF.

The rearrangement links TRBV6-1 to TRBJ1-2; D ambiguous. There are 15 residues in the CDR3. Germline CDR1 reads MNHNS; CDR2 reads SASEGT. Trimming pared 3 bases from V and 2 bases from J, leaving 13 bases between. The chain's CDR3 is CASSDGDVRNYGYTF. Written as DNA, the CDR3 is TGTGCCAGCAGTGATGGGGATGTAAGGAACTATGGCTACACCTTC.

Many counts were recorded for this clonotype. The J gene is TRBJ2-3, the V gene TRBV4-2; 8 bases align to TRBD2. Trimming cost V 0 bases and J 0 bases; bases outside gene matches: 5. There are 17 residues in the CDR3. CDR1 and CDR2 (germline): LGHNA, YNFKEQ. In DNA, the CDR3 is TGTGCCAGCAGCCAAGATCCTACTAGCGGAAGCACAGATACGCAGTATTTT. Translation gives CASSQDPTSGSTDTQYF.

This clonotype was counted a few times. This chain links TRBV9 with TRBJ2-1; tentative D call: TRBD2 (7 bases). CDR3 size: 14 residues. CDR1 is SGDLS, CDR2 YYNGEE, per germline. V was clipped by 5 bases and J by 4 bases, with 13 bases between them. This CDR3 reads CASSSGGHYNEQFF. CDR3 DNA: TGTGCCAGCAGTTCGGGGGGCCATTACAATGAGCAGTTCTTC. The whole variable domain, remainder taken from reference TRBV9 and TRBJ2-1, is DSGVTQTPKHLITATGQRVTLRCSPRSGDLSVYWYQQSLDQGLQFLIQYYNGEERAKGNILERFSAQQFPDLHSELNLSSLELGDSALYFCASSSGGHYNEQFFGPGTRLTVL.

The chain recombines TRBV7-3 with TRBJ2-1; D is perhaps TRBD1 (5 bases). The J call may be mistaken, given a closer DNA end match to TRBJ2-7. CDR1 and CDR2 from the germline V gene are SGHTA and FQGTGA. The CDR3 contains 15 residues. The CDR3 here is CASSFQGPPNNEQYF. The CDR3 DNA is TGTGCCAGCAGCTTCCAGGGTCCTCCTAACAATGAGCAGTACTTC.

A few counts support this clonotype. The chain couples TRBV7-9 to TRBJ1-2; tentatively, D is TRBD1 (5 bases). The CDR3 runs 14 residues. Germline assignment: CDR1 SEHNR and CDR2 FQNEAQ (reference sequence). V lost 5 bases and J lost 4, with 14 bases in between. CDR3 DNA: TGTGCCAGCAGCCCGGGGACGGATTTCTATGGCTACACCTTC. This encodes CASSPGTDFYGYTF.

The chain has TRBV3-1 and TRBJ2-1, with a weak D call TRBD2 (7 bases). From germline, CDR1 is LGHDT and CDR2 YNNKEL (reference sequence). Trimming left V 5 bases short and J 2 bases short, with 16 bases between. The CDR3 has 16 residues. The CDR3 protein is CASSGRGGTPYNEQFF. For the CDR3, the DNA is TGTGCCAGCAGCGGAAGGGGGGGGACCCCCTACAATGAGCAGTTCTTC.

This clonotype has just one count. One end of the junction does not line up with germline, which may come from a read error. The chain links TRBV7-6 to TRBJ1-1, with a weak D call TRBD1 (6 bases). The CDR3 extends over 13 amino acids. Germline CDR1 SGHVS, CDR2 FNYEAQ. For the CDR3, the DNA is TGTGCCAGCAGCTTTAGGGGGAACCCTGAAGCTTTCTTT. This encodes CASSFRGNPEAFF.

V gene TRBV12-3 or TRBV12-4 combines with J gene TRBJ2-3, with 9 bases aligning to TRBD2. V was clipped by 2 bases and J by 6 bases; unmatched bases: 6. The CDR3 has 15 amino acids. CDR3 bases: TGTGCCAGCAGTTTATATAGCGGGAGTAGTGATACGCAGTATTTT. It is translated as CASSLYSGSSDTQYF.

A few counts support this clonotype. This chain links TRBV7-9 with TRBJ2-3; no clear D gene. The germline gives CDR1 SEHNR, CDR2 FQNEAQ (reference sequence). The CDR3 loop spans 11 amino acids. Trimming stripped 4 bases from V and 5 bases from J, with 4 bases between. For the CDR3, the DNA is TGTGCCAGCAGCTGGCAAGATACGCAGTATTTT. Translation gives CASSWQDTQYF.